These T cell receptor beta chains were read from a single sample in a study of blood T cell repertoires in COVID-19. This table comes from immunoSEQ multiplex PCR, and its TCRdb copy is limited to in-frame clones, with some not included. This sample carries approximately 130,000 clones, around 81% of them seen once, and the ten largest clones take about 8%. Material for sequencing was peripheral blood. These TCRs come from a woman aged 55-69 years with active or convalescent COVID-19. Each CDR3 is given with its conserved first and last residue. Each record gives: clone size, J gene, D gene, V gene, CDR3 protein, CDR3 DNA. A D gene is named only where the DNA matches it firmly. A row's size may be missing; if present it is once, few, many or a size class.

few	TRBJ1-1	NA	TRBV7-3	CASSLTSGSSEAFF	TGTGCCAGCAGCTTAACCTCGGGGTCTTCTGAAGCTTTCTTT
NA	TRBJ1-5	NA	TRBV6-6	CASTDGGTSNQPQHF	TGTGCCAGCACCGACGGGGGGACGAGCAATCAGCCCCAGCATTTT
NA	TRBJ2-1	NA	TRBV18	CASSPLDTYNEQFF	TGTGCCAGCTCACCATTGGACACCTACAATGAGCAGTTCTTC
once	TRBJ2-7	TRBD2	TRBV6-1	CASSEGWREYYEQYF	TGTGCCAGCAGTGAAGGCTGGCGGGAGTACTACGAGCAGTACTTC
NA	TRBJ1-1	NA	TRBV6-1	CASSEQRGAEAFF	TGTGCCAGCAGTGAACAAAGGGGCGCTGAAGCTTTCTTT
NA	TRBJ1-1	NA	TRBV11-3	CASSPGRGSTEAFF	TGTGCCAGCAGCCCGGGTCGGGGTTCCACTGAAGCTTTCTTT
NA	TRBJ2-7	NA	TRBV7-2	CASSLGGSGYEQYF	TGTGCCAGCAGCTTAGGAGGGAGTGGTTACGAGCAGTACTTC
NA	TRBJ2-1	TRBD2	TRBV10-3	CAISEVRTSGRSDEQFF	TGTGCCATCAGTGAGGTCCGAACTAGCGGGAGATCGGATGAGCAGTTCTTC
once	TRBJ2-5	TRBD2	TRBV5-1	CASSFVGLAEETQYF	TGCGCCAGCAGCTTTGTGGGACTAGCGGAAGAGACCCAGTACTTC
NA	TRBJ2-5	NA	TRBV5-1	CASSLEPRETQYF	TGCGCCAGCAGCTTGGAGCCTCGGGAGACCCAGTACTTC
NA	TRBJ2-5	NA	TRBV5-1	CASGSGHSYQETQYF	TGCGCCAGCGGTAGTGGGCACTCGTACCAAGAGACCCAGTACTTC
once	TRBJ2-3	NA	TRBV3-1/TRBV3-2	CASSHAGGYSTDTQYF	TGTGCCAGCAGCCACGCGGGCGGGTATAGCACAGATACGCAGTATTTT
NA	TRBJ1-6	NA	TRBV2	CASKSQPSSYNSPLHF	TGTGCCAGCAAGTCCCAGCCTAGCTCCTATAATTCACCCCTCCACTTT
many	TRBJ1-2	TRBD1	TRBV19	CASSARDRVGGYTF	TGTGCCAGTAGTGCCCGGGACAGGGTCGGGGGCTACACCTTC
NA	TRBJ1-5	TRBD1	TRBV28	CASSSGQGAWGSNQPQHF	TGTGCCAGCAGTTCGGGACAGGGGGCTTGGGGTAGCAATCAGCCCCAGCATTTT
NA	TRBJ1-1	TRBD1	TRBV30	CAWSVGDRERDEAFF	TGTGCCTGGAGTGTAGGAGACAGGGAAAGAGATGAAGCTTTCTTT
NA	TRBJ2-2	TRBD1	TRBV3-1/TRBV3-2	CASSHADRAGELFF	TGTGCCAGCAGCCACGCGGACAGGGCCGGGGAGCTGTTTTTT
once	TRBJ2-7	TRBD2	TRBV5-1	CASSPRLAGLYEQYF	TGCGCCAGCAGCCCGCGACTAGCGGGCCTCTACGAGCAGTACTTC
NA	TRBJ2-3	TRBD2	TRBV11-2	CASSLVGRGEADTQYF	TGTGCCAGCAGCTTAGTCGGGAGGGGGGAGGCAGATACGCAGTATTTT
NA	TRBJ2-1	NA	TRBV29-1	CSAFLVRNEQFF	TGCAGCGCCTTTCTAGTACGCAATGAGCAGTTCTTC
NA	TRBJ2-1	NA	TRBV11-3	CASSPLYEQFF	TGTGCCAGCAGCCCCCTTTATGAGCAGTTCTTC
NA	TRBJ1-5	TRBD1	TRBV4-1	CASSQVPGQGYQPQHF	TGCGCCAGCAGCCAAGTTCCGGGACAGGGGTATCAGCCCCAGCATTTT
NA	TRBJ2-5	NA	TRBV24-1	CATSDSAGVGETQYF	TGTGCCACCAGTGATTCGGCAGGGGTTGGAGAGACCCAGTACTTC
NA	TRBJ1-2	NA	TRBV27	CASSLQPGPPYTF	TGTGCCAGCAGTTTACAGCCAGGGCCCCCTTACACCTTC
NA	TRBJ1-4	NA	TRBV18	CASSPRTEAEKLFF	TGTGCCAGCTCACCCCGGACAGAGGCTGAAAAACTGTTTTTT
NA	TRBJ1-4	NA	TRBV28	CASSRQMREKLFF	TGTGCCAGCAGCCGACAGATGAGAGAAAAACTGTTTTTT
NA	TRBJ2-7	NA	TRBV27	CASSLRQGNYEQYF	TGTGCCAGCAGTTTGCGGCAGGGAAACTACGAGCAGTACTTC
few	TRBJ1-2	NA	TRBV4-3	CASSQDNGGDGYTF	TGCGCCAGCAGCCAAGACAACGGGGGTGATGGCTACACCTTC
NA	TRBJ1-1	TRBD1	TRBV5-1	CASSADRGITEAFF	TGCGCCAGCAGCGCGGACAGGGGAATCACTGAAGCTTTCTTT
NA	TRBJ2-2	TRBD2	TRBV5-5	CASTDRSGDTGELFF	TGTGCCAGCACGGACCGTAGCGGGGACACCGGGGAGCTGTTTTTT
NA	TRBJ2-2	NA	TRBV6-5	CASSYLGSPNTGELFF	TGTGCCAGCAGTTACCTCGGGAGCCCGAACACCGGGGAGCTGTTTTTT
NA	TRBJ1-3	TRBD1	TRBV4-3	CASSRTVGTDGGNTIYF	TGCGCCAGCAGCAGGACAGTCGGGACAGACGGTGGAAACACCATATATTTT
NA	TRBJ2-2	NA	TRBV4-1	CASSQETATGELFF	TGCGCCAGCAGCCAAGAGACAGCAACCGGGGAGCTGTTTTTT
NA	TRBJ1-4	TRBD1	TRBV2	CASMQSGTANEKLFF	TGTGCCAGCATGCAATCCGGGACAGCTAATGAAAAACTGTTTTTT
NA	TRBJ1-5	NA	TRBV10-3	CAISGGPSNQPQHF	TGTGCCATCAGTGGAGGTCCTAGCAATCAGCCCCAGCATTTT
NA	TRBJ1-1	NA	TRBV6-7	CASSYTRDSMNTEAFF	TGTGCCAGCAGTTACACGAGGGACTCCATGAACACTGAAGCTTTCTTT
NA	TRBJ2-5	TRBD2	TRBV11-2	CASSLNPGGRETQYF	TGTGCCAGCAGCTTAAACCCGGGGGGGCGAGAGACCCAGTACTTC
few	TRBJ1-6	NA	TRBV27	CASSLGGQAVRTLHF	TGTGCCAGCAGTTTGGGAGGGCAGGCGGTTAGGACCCTCCACTTT
NA	TRBJ1-2	NA	TRBV7-5	CARSPTGQGRGYTF	TGTGCCAGAAGCCCGACCGGACAGGGACGTGGCTACACCTTC